These 27 T cell receptor beta chains came from one sample sequenced in a study of cytomegalovirus exposure and HLA in healthy donors. PCR employed 60 Vbeta and 13 Jbeta primers. Only in-frame clones appear in the TCRdb table, and some are missing; sequencing was by immunoSEQ multiplex PCR. The table shows 90,000 to 120,000 clones, with about 85% occurring only once. Sequenced: PBMCs. The receptor set was obtained from a man aged 30-40 years in good health and CMV-seronegative.

This clone was observed a few times. V usage is TRBV4-1 and J usage is TRBJ2-3; D is undetermined. Trimming left V 3 bases short and J 3 bases short, with 10 bases between. Germline V gene sequence: CDR1 MGHRA, CDR2 YSYEKL. The CDR3 covers 14 residues. CDR3 in amino acids: CASSQILPTDTQYF. The CDR3 region has the DNA TGCGCCAGCAGCCAGATTCTACCGACAGATACGCAGTATTTT.

The chain has TRBV6-5 and TRBJ2-1, with TRBD1 matching 8 bases. Germline loops: CDR1 MNHEY, CDR2 SVGAGI. The V gene end was trimmed by 5 bases and the J gene end by 5 bases; junction bases not matched to a gene: 8. This CDR3 is built from 15 residues. The CDR3 DNA follows: TGTGCCAGCAGTCCGCGGGGACAGGTACACAATGAGCAGTTCTTC. Its protein is CASSPRGQVHNEQFF.

This clone was counted once. The J gene is TRBJ2-7, the V gene TRBV6-1; 7 bases align to TRBD2. The CDR3 covers 15 residues. Per germline, CDR1 MNHNS and CDR2 SASEGT. Unmatched junction bases numbered 8, after V lost 6 bases and J lost 0 bases. CDR3 DNA: TGTGCCAGCAGCCCCAAAGGCGGGAGCTCCTACGAGCAGTACTTC. This sequence encodes CASSPKGGSSYEQYF.

V usage is TRBV10-2 and J usage is TRBJ2-7; D might be TRBD1 (6 bases). Germline lookup yields CDR1 WSHSY and CDR2 SAAADI. V was cut by 7 bases and J by 6 bases, with 16 bases left in between. This CDR3 region has 13 residues. CDR3 sequence (DNA): TGCGCCAGCACCAAAGACAGGACGCTCGAGCAGTACTTC. Its translation is CASTKDRTLEQYF.

The chain carries TRBV7-8 and TRBJ1-4, with D possibly matching TRBD1 (5 bases). Trimming took 0 bases from V and 0 from J, leaving 11 bases between them. The germline V gene encodes CDR1 SGHVS and CDR2 FQNEAQ. The CDR3 contains 17 residues. The CDR3 here is CASSLALGGATNEKLFF. The CDR3, as DNA: TGTGCCAGCAGCTTAGCGCTGGGGGGGGCAACTAATGAAAAACTGTTTTTT. The entire variable domain, with the rest obtained from reference TRBV7-8 and TRBJ1-4, is as follows: GAGVSQSPRYKVAKRGQDVALRCDPISGHVSLFWYQQALGQGPEFLTYFQNEAQLDKSGLPSDRFFAERPEGSVSTLKIQRTQQEDSAVYLCASSLALGGATNEKLFFGSGTQLSVL.

The rearrangement links TRBV4-1 to TRBJ2-3; possibly TRBD1 for D (6 bases). The V end lost 4 bases, the J end lost 4 bases, and 18 bases lay between the germline ends. The CDR3 has 16 residues. Germline-derived CDR1 and CDR2 are MGHRA and YSYEKL. DNA of the CDR3: TGCGCCAGCAGCCTCCTTCCACAGGGCGGCCCAGATACGCAGTATTTT. Translation gives CASSLLPQGGPDTQYF.

CDR3 sequence reads: CASSQDRQGVYQPQHF. The CDR3 DNA sequence: TGCGCCAGCAGCCAAGATCGACAGGGAGTCTATCAGCCCCAGCATTTT. This chain connects TRBV4-1 to TRBJ1-5; 7 positions agree with TRBD1. Germline values: CDR1 MGHRA, CDR2 YSYEKL. The CDR3 runs 16 residues. The junction had 7 bases not matched to a gene; V was cut back by 0 bases and J by 5 bases.

This chain connects TRBV30 to TRBJ2-6, with 7 bases matching TRBD2. V trimming: 6 bases; J trimming: 2 bases; junction bases outside the gene matches: 16. In germline, CDR1 is GTSNPN, CDR2 SVGIG (reference sequence). This CDR3 is 18 amino acids long. The CDR3 spells CACTRGRGRLAGANVLTF. The CDR3 nucleotides read TGTGCCTGCACCCGTGGGAGGGGAAGGTTGGCTGGGGCCAACGTCCTGACTTTC.

The chain has TRBV5-4 and TRBJ1-2; 9 bases are a match to TRBD1. Trimming at V came to 4 bases and at J to 2 bases, leaving 3 bases not matched to a gene. The CDR3 is 14 amino acids. Germline V lookup: CDR1 SGHNT, CDR2 YYREEE (reference sequence). The CDR3 nucleotides are TGTGCCAGCAGCCCCGGGACAGGGAACTATGGCTACACCTTC. Its translation: CASSPGTGNYGYTF.

This chain connects TRBV7-3 to TRBJ1-1; D ambiguous. The V and J ends lost 1 base and 4 bases respectively, with 10 bases between them. CDR3 length: 14 residues. The V gene's germline CDR1 is SGHTA and CDR2 FQGTGA. The CDR3 is CASSLMEGGTEAFF. The CDR3, as DNA: TGTGCCAGCAGCTTAATGGAGGGTGGCACTGAAGCTTTCTTT.

The sample holds one count of this clone. The chain is built from TRBV6-1 and TRBJ2-7; 8 bases match TRBD1. CDR3 length: 15 residues. Per the germline V gene, CDR1 is MNHNS and CDR2 is SASEGT. With V trimmed by 8 bases and J by 4 bases, 13 bases remained unmatched. The CDR3 DNA reads as TGTGCCAGCTCATACAGGGGGGACGAAGGGTACGAGCAGTACTTC. Its protein is CASSYRGDEGYEQYF.

The chain has TRBV7-3 and TRBJ2-5, with TRBD2 matching over 7 bases. Germline CDR1 SGHTA, CDR2 FQGTGA. V was pared by 2 bases and J by 7 bases, with 7 bases of the junction left unmatched. The CDR3 consists of 14 residues. The CDR3 loop is CASSLSPGGATQYF. The CDR3 DNA is TGTGCCAGCAGCTTATCTCCGGGGGGAGCGACCCAGTACTTC.

The rearrangement links TRBV4-1 to TRBJ2-7; D is perhaps TRBD1 (6 bases). The CDR3 totals 13 residues. CDR1 MGHRA and CDR2 YSYEKL come from the germline V gene. V dropped 3 bases and J dropped 5 bases, with 11 bases sitting between them. CDR3 nucleotide sequence: TGCGCCAGCAGCCAGTCCTACAGGGACGAGCAGTACTTC. Encoded protein: CASSQSYRDEQYF.

The chain combines TRBV30 with TRBJ1-5; D is perhaps TRBD1 (5 bases). The CDR3 extends over 15 amino acids. Trimming stripped 1 base from V and 6 bases from J, with 16 bases between. The germline V gene has CDR1 GTSNPN and CDR2 SVGIG (reference sequence). The CDR3 region has the DNA TGTGCCTGGAGTGAGGACCCCAGGGAGGGTCAGCCCCAGCATTTT. Translated, it gives CAWSEDPREGQPQHF.

This clone appeared a single time. V gene TRBV9 combines with J gene TRBJ1-1; 8 nucleotides match TRBD1. The junction had 2 bases not matched to a gene; V was cut back by 0 bases and J by 4 bases. This CDR3 has 14 amino acids. The V gene's germline CDR1 is SGDLS and CDR2 YYNGEE. For the CDR3, the DNA is TGTGCCAGCAGCGTAGGACAGGGGACCACTGAAGCTTTCTTT. Its translation: CASSVGQGTTEAFF.

This sequence joins TRBV29-1 and TRBJ2-1, with 8 positions matching TRBD1. CDR1 is SQVTM and CDR2 is ANQGSEA in the germline V gene. The V and J ends lost 5 bases and 9 bases, in that order; junction bases with no gene match: 12. This CDR3 spans 14 amino acids. The DNA of the CDR3 is TGCAGCGTTCTACCGGGACAGGTCTTAGGTGAGCAGTTCTTC. The encoded protein is CSVLPGQVLGEQFF.

This clone was picked up a small number of times. V usage is TRBV6-1 and J usage is TRBJ2-7, with D maybe TRBD2 (5 bases). The CDR3 totals 14 residues. Germline assignment: CDR1 MNHNS and CDR2 SASEGT. Trimming pared 2 bases from V and 5 bases from J, leaving 13 bases between. CDR3 region: CASSESLASHEQYF. Here the CDR3 DNA reads TGTGCCAGCAGTGAAAGTCTAGCATCTCACGAGCAGTACTTC.

This clone was seen a single time. This chain joins TRBV5-4 and TRBJ2-2; possible D gene TRBD2, 6 bases. Germline V lookup: CDR1 SGHNT, CDR2 YYREEE (reference sequence). The ends were cut back, 7 bases at V and 3 bases at J, with 10 bases in the middle. The CDR3 has 13 residues. The CDR3 nucleotides are TGTGCCAGCCCGCAGCGGGACACCGGGGAGCTGTTTTTT. Encoded protein: CASPQRDTGELFF. The full variable domain, its missing parts supplied by reference TRBV5-4 and TRBJ2-2, is ETGVTQSPTHLIKTRGQQVTLRCSSQSGHNTVSWYQQALGQGPQFIFQYYREEENGRGNFPPRFSGLQFPNYSSELNVNALELDDSALYLCASPQRDTGELFFGEGSRLTVL.

This chain joins TRBV6-1 and TRBJ1-5, with a possible D match to TRBD1 (5 bases). V was clipped by 0 bases and J by 0 bases, with 9 bases between them. The CDR3 totals 16 residues. The germline V gene encodes CDR1 MNHNS and CDR2 SASEGT. CDR3 nucleotides: TGTGCCAGCAGTGAAGCGCGACAGTATAGCAATCAGCCCCAGCATTTT. Translation gives CASSEARQYSNQPQHF.

The chain combines TRBV10-1 with TRBJ1-1; no reliable D call. The CDR3 runs to 11 residues. V was pared by 0 bases and J by 11 bases, with 7 bases between. Germline assignment: CDR1 WNHNN and CDR2 SYGVQD (reference sequence). The chain's CDR3 is CASSESDTAFF. CDR3 bases: TGCGCCAGCAGTGAGTCTGACACGGCTTTCTTT.

J is TRBJ2-1 and V is TRBV14, with TRBD2 matching over 7 bases. The germline gives CDR1 SGHDN, CDR2 FVKESK. The CDR3 is 16 residues long. V gave up 4 bases and J gave up 2 bases; unmatched junction bases: 8. This CDR3 is CASSLKLRGAYNEQFF. CDR3 nucleotides: TGTGCCAGCAGCCTCAAACTCCGGGGGGCCTACAATGAGCAGTTCTTC.

V usage is TRBV6-1 and J usage is TRBJ1-4; D ambiguous. Trimming took off 5 bases at V and 0 bases at J, with 7 bases between the two ends. Germline V lookup: CDR1 MNHNS, CDR2 SASEGT. There are 14 residues in the CDR3. DNA of the CDR3: TGTGCCAGCAGTCTAACAGCAACTAATGAAAAACTGTTTTTT. Amino acid sequence: CASSLTATNEKLFF.

Concerning this clone: A junction end diverges from the germline sequence, so it may reflect a read error. The chain links TRBV7-7 to TRBJ2-5, with 13 bases fitting TRBD2. This CDR3 has 15 amino acids. CDR1 and CDR2 (germline): SSHAT, FNYEAQ (reference sequence). The CDR3 spells CASSTSGGDQETQYF. CDR3 nucleotides: TGTGCTAGCAGCACTAGCGGGGGGGACCAAGAGACCCAGTACTTC.

The V gene is TRBV30, the J gene TRBJ2-1; unclear D gene. Per the germline V gene, CDR1 is GTSNPN and CDR2 is SVGIG (reference sequence). V lost 1 base, J lost 9 bases, and 10 bases lay in between. The CDR3 has 12 residues. The CDR3 sequence: CAWSGQVGEQFF. The CDR3 DNA reads as TGTGCCTGGAGTGGGCAGGTGGGTGAGCAGTTCTTC.

The chain carries TRBV5-1 and TRBJ1-1; D possibly corresponds to TRBD1 (6 bases). The CDR3 has 14 amino acids. Deletions cut 2 bases from V and 4 bases from J, with 12 bases between. Germline lookup yields CDR1 SGHRS and CDR2 YFSETQ. The CDR3 loop reads CASSFGPGVTEAFF. Written as DNA, the CDR3 is TGCGCCAGCAGCTTCGGTCCAGGGGTCACTGAAGCTTTCTTT.

The chain has TRBV25-1 and TRBJ2-7; 7 bases align to TRBD1. The CDR3 sequence is 17 residues long. V shed 2 bases, J shed 0 bases, and the junction held 10 bases outside the gene matches. Germline V CDR1 and CDR2: MGHDK, SYGVNS. The CDR3 protein is CASSERATRDSSYEQYF. For the CDR3, the DNA is TGTGCCAGCAGTGAACGCGCAACCCGGGACAGCTCCTACGAGCAGTACTTC.

The gene calls are TRBV19 and TRBJ1-5; D perhaps matches TRBD1 (6 bases). The germline CDR1 and CDR2 sequences are LNHDA and SQIVND (reference sequence). The CDR3 covers 13 residues. Trimming removed 5 bases at V and 6 bases at J, with 11 bases between. The CDR3 loop reads CASSREGVQPQHF. CDR3 sequence (DNA): TGTGCCAGTAGTCGCGAGGGGGTTCAGCCCCAGCATTTT.